Presented here are 11 T cell receptor beta chains from one specimen sequenced in a study of shared clonotypes between healthy human individuals. The method was immunoSEQ multiplex PCR; TCRdb's version includes in-frame clones alone and lacks a portion of them. Here the sample spans roughly 2,300,000 clones, around 93% being singletons. The sequenced sample was naive CD4+ T cells from PBMCs. This sample's subset: CD45RA+ positively selected. The origin of the receptors is a man aged 18 to 29 in good health. Some clones in this sample may be carry-over from other donors' samples.

On this clone itself: The sample has other DNA sequences that encode this CDR3 too. The chain links TRBV11-3 to TRBJ2-7; 12 bases fit TRBD2. Germline CDR1 SGHNT, CDR2 YENEEA. This CDR3 region has 15 residues. V shed 5 bases, J shed 7 bases, and the junction held 9 bases outside the gene matches. CDR3 region: CASSPGLAGGGEQYF. CDR3 bases: TGTGCCAGCAGCCCCGGCCTAGCGGGAGGGGGTGAGCAGTACTTC.

This clone was seen just once. V and J are TRBV7-9 and TRBJ1-4; 9 bases match TRBD1. CDR1 and CDR2 (germline): SEHNR, FQNEAQ (reference sequence). CDR3 size: 16 residues. J lost 4 bases, V lost 2 bases, and 5 bases had no gene match. The CDR3 sequence: CASSLQRTGVNEKLFF. CDR3 sequence (DNA): TGTGCCAGCAGCTTACAGAGGACAGGGGTTAATGAAAAACTGTTTTTT.

The V call is TRBV6-5, the J call TRBJ2-3; 10 bases fit TRBD1. Unmatched junction bases numbered 7, after V lost 6 bases and J lost 4 bases. This CDR3 region has 15 residues. The V gene's germline CDR1 is MNHEY and CDR2 SVGAGI. The CDR3, as DNA: TGTGCCAGCAGCGGGGACAGGGGCCGCCCAGATACGCAGTATTTT. Its translation: CASSGDRGRPDTQYF.

The V call is TRBV18, the J call TRBJ1-1; tentatively, D is TRBD1 (5 bases). Looked up from germline, CDR1 is KGHSH and CDR2 is LQKENI. Trimming removed 2 bases at V and 1 base at J, with 14 bases between. There are 16 residues in the CDR3. Written as DNA, the CDR3 is TGTGCCAGCTCACCATCTGGGGGACCTACGAACACTGAAGCTTTCTTT. This gives the protein CASSPSGGPTNTEAFF.

The chain uses TRBV19 and TRBJ2-7; 11 bases match TRBD2. Germline CDR1 is LNHDA and CDR2 is SQIVND (reference sequence). The CDR3 is 14 residues long. The J segment lost 4 bases and the V segment lost 8 bases, leaving 7 bases of the junction unmatched. CDR3 residues: CASGTSGRSYEQYF. In DNA form, the CDR3 reads TGTGCCAGTGGCACTAGCGGGAGATCTTACGAGCAGTACTTC.

This rearrangement joins TRBV15 to TRBJ2-2; 8 nucleotides line up with TRBD2. The CDR3 spans 15 residues. Losses at the gene ends were 3 bases for V and 2 bases for J; bases not matched to a gene: 2. In germline, CDR1 is LNHNV, CDR2 YYDKDF (reference sequence). In DNA form, the CDR3 reads TGTGCCACCAGCAGCTTAGCGGGAAACACCGGGGAGCTGTTTTTT. Encoded protein: CATSSLAGNTGELFF.

The V gene is TRBV7-3, the J gene TRBJ2-5; TRBD2 matches at 8 bases. Trimming took 3 bases from V and 2 from J; bases not matched to a gene: 5. The CDR3 covers 15 residues. CDR1 and CDR2 (germline): SGHTA, FQGTGA. The CDR3 spells CASSFVAGGQETQYF. The CDR3 DNA reads TGTGCCAGCAGCTTCGTGGCGGGAGGACAAGAGACCCAGTACTTC. The whole variable domain, filled in from reference TRBV7-3 and TRBJ2-5, reads GAGVSQTPSNKVTEKGKYVELRCDPISGHTALYWYRQSLGQGPEFLIYFQGTGAADDSGLPNDRFFAVRPEGSVSTLKIQRTERGDSAVYLCASSFVAGGQETQYFGPGTRLLVL.

CDR3 sequence reads: CASSVEPEFYEQFF. The CDR3 coding sequence is TGTGCCAGCAGCGTAGAACCCGAGTTTTATGAGCAGTTCTTC. The chain carries TRBV9 and TRBJ2-1; D is unclear. The CDR3 has 14 amino acids. Germline loops: CDR1 SGDLS, CDR2 YYNGEE. The germline V and J ends were trimmed by 0 bases and 8 bases, with 12 bases remaining between them.

The rearrangement links TRBV29-1 to TRBJ2-5, with no clear D. Germline V lookup: CDR1 SQVTM, CDR2 ANQGSEA. The ends were cut back, 2 bases at V and 7 bases at J, with 11 bases in the middle. The CDR3 extends over 12 amino acids. The CDR3 DNA reads TGCAGCGTTGAACCCGGTATATCGACCCAGTACTTC. Protein product: CSVEPGISTQYF.

The chain carries TRBV2 and TRBJ1-5, with D perhaps matching TRBD1 (6 bases). The length of the CDR3 is 14 residues. Germline CDR1 SNHLY, CDR2 FYNNEI. Trimming cost V 5 bases and J 4 bases, with 12 bases left between them. The CDR3 loop is CASSRQVGNQPQHF. The CDR3 DNA reads TGTGCCAGCAGTCGACAGGTCGGGAATCAGCCCCAGCATTTT.

The rearrangement links TRBV6-5 to TRBJ2-7, with D perhaps TRBD1 (6 bases). The V gene lost 5 bases and the J gene lost 7 bases, with 15 bases spanning the gap. The V gene's germline CDR1 is MNHEY and CDR2 SVGAGI. The CDR3 is 13 residues long. CDR3 nucleotide sequence: TGTGCCAGCAGTCCCAGGGGAAGTGGGGAGCAGTACTTC. Its protein is CASSPRGSGEQYF.